This T cell receptor (beta chain) was sequenced in a study of B cell selection in AIRE deficiency. The regulatory T cell sort gate was CD4+CD25hiCD127low/negative. CDR1 and CDR2 from the germline V gene are SGHVS and FQNEAQ. V was clipped by 5 bases and J by 6 bases; unmatched bases: 7. The CDR3 is made up of 15 amino acids. Repertoires were generated with immunoSEQ multiplex PCR, while TCRdb's copy carries only in-frame clones and drops some. The sample lists 13,000 to 15,000 clones; approximately 94% were seen once. The chain is built from TRBV7-8 and TRBJ2-7; 13 bases are a match to TRBD2. The sample was Tregs sorted from PBMCs. The sequence came from a human donor with AIRE deficiency. The CDR3 reads CASSPLAGGSGEQYF. The CDR3 region has the DNA TGTGCCAGCAGCCCACTAGCGGGAGGGTCCGGCGAGCAGTACTTC.